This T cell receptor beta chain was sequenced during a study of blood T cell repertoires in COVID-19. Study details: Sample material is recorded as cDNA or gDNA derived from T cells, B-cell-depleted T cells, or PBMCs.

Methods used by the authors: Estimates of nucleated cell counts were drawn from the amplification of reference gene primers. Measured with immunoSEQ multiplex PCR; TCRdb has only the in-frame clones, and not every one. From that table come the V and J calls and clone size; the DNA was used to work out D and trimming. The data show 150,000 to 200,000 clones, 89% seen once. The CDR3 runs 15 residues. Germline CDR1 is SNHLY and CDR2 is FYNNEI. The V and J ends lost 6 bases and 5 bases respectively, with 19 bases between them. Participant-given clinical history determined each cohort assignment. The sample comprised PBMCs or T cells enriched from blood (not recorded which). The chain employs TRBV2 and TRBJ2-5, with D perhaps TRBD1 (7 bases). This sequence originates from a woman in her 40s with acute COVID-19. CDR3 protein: CASRAGQRLGETQYF. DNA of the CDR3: TGTGCCAGCAGGGCGGGACAGAGGTTGGGGGAGACCCAGTACTTC.